These 5 T cell receptor beta chains were sequenced from one sample in a study of immune evolution from preneoplasia to lung adenocarcinoma. Produced via immunoSEQ multiplex PCR; TCRdb's table is partial and in-frame only. Seen here are approximately 8,800 clones, 70% to 80% observed once, and the top ten hold about 10%. The material sequenced was FFPE minimally invasive lung adenocarcinoma tissue. Source of these receptors: a donor of 70 years or more with lung adenocarcinoma.

The chain employs TRBV4-1 and TRBJ2-7; TRBD1 aligns across 9 bases. Unmatched junction bases numbered 9, after V lost 1 base and J lost 5 bases. Germline-derived CDR1 and CDR2 are MGHRA and YSYEKL. The CDR3 runs to 16 residues. CDR3 residues: CASSQGPGTGFDEQYF. Here the CDR3 DNA reads TGCGCCAGCAGCCAAGGTCCCGGGACAGGGTTCGACGAGCAGTACTTC.

The rearrangement uses TRBV28 and TRBJ1-2; perhaps TRBD1 as D (6 bases). V was trimmed by 6 bases and J by 2 bases, leaving 16 bases between them. The germline CDR1 and CDR2 sequences are MDHEN and SYDVKM. CDR3 size: 15 residues. The CDR3, as DNA: TGTGCCAGCAGGCTACCAAGGGGGACCAACTATGGCTACACCTTC. It translates to CASRLPRGTNYGYTF.

The rearrangement uses TRBV11-3 and TRBJ2-2; the D is unclear. V was trimmed by 2 bases and J by 6 bases, leaving 7 bases between them. This CDR3 has 13 amino acids. Germline-derived CDR1 and CDR2 are SGHNT and YENEEA. CDR3: CASSLTGPGELFF. The CDR3, as DNA: TGTGCCAGCAGCTTAACCGGACCCGGGGAGCTGTTTTTT. Supplemented by reference TRBV11-3 and TRBJ2-2, the full variable domain reads EAGVVQSPRYKIIEKKQPVAFWCNPISGHNTLYWYLQNLGQGPELLIRYENEEAVDDSQLPKDRFSAERLKGVDSTLKIQPAELGDSAVYLCASSLTGPGELFFGEGSRLTVL.

V is TRBV5-6 and J is TRBJ2-1; a possible D gene is TRBD1 (5 bases). Germline CDR1 SGHDT, CDR2 YYEEEE. V was shortened by 2 bases and J by 4 bases, with 7 bases between the two germline ends. The CDR3 loop spans 13 amino acids. CDR3 protein: CASSFDRYNEQFF. The CDR3 DNA follows: TGTGCCAGCAGCTTCGACAGATACAATGAGCAGTTCTTC.

The rearrangement links TRBV19 to TRBJ1-1; no clear D gene. Deletions cut 7 bases from V and 9 bases from J, with 18 bases between. The CDR3 extends over 13 amino acids. Germline V gene data show CDR1 as LNHDA and CDR2 as SQIVND (reference sequence). CDR3: CASTPTKGEQAFF. The CDR3 DNA reads as TGTGCCAGTACCCCGACCAAAGGTGAGCAAGCTTTCTTT.